The source of this T cell receptor (beta chain) is a study of T cells expressing NK-cell markers. CDR3 length: 17 residues. Germline lookup yields CDR1 SGHVS and CDR2 FNYEAQ. Each CDR3 protein gets one entry in TCRdb, which reprocessed the 5' RACE reads and gives no DNA. Its table lists about 260,000 distinct CDR3 sequences. The source material was blood T cells: a sorted CD56 or NKG2C T cell subset, CD4+ or CD8+ T cells, or bulk PBMC T cells (not recorded which). The chain links TRBV7-6 to TRBJ2-2; as DNA is missing, the TRBD2 call by TCRdb cannot be tested. The TCR was taken from a man aged 18-30 years in good health. The CDR3 is CASSTKSGRDYTGELFF.